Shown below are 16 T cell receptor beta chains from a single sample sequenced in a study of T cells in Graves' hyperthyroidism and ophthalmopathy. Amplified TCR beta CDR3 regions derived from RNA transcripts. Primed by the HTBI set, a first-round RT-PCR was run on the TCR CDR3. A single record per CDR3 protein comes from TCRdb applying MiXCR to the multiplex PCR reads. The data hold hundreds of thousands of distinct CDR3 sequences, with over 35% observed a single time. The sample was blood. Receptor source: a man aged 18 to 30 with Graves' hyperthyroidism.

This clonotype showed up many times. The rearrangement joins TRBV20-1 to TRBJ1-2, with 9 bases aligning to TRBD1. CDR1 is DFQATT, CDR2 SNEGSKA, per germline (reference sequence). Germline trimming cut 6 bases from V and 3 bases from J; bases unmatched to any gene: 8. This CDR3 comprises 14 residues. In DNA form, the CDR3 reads TGCAGTGCCGGGGGGACAGGGAAGGACTATGGCTACACCTTC. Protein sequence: CSAGGTGKDYGYTF.

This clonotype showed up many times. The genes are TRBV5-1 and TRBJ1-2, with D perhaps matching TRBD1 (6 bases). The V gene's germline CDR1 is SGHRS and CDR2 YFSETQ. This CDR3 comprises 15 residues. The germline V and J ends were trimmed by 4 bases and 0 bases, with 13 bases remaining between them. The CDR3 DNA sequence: TGCGCCAGCAGCCCTCCGGACAGACCTAACTATGGCTACACCTTC. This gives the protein CASSPPDRPNYGYTF.

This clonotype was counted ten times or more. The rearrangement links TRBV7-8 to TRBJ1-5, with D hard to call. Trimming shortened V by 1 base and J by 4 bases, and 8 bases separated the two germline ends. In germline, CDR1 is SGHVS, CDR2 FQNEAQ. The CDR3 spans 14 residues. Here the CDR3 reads CASSLDYVNQPQHF. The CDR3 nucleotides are TGTGCCAGCAGCTTAGACTACGTGAATCAGCCCCAGCATTTT.

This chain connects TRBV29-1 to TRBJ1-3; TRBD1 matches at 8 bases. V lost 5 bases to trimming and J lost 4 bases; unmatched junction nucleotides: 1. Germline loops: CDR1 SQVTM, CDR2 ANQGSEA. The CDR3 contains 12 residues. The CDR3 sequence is CSVRTGGNTIYF. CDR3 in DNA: TGCAGCGTTCGGACAGGGGGAAACACCATATATTTT.

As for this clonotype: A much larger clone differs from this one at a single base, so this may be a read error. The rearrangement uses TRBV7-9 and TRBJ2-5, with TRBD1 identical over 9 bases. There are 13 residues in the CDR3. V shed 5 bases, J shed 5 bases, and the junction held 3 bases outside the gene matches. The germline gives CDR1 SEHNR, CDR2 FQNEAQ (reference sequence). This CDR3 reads CASSIGTGETQYF. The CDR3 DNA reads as TGTGCCAGCAGCATCGGGACAGGGGAGACCCAGTACTTC.

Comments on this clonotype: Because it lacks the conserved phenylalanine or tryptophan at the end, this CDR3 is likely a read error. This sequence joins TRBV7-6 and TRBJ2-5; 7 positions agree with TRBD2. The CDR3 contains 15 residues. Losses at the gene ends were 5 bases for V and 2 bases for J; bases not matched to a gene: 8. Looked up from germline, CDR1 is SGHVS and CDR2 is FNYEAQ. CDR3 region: CASSHSGGYQETQYL. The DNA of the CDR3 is TGTGCCAGCAGCCATTCCGGGGGGTATCAAGAGACCCAGTACCTC.

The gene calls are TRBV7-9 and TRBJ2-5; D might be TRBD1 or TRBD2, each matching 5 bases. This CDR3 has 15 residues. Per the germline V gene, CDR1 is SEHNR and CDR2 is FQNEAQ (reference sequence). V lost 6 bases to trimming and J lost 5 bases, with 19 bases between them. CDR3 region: CASSFSYRGGETQYF. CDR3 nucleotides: TGTGCCAGCAGTTTTTCGTATAGGGGCGGGGAGACCCAGTACTTC.

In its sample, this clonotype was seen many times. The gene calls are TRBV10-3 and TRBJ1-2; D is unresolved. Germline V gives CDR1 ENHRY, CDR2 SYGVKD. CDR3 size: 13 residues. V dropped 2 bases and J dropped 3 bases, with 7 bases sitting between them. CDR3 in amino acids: CAISEVADYGYTF. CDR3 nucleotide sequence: TGTGCCATCAGTGAGGTGGCGGACTATGGCTACACCTTC.

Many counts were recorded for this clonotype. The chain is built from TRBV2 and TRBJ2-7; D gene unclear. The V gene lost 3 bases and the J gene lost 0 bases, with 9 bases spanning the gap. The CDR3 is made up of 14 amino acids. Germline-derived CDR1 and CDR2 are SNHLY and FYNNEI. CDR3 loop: CASSEQRSSYEQYF. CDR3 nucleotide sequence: TGTGCCAGCAGTGAGCAAAGGAGCTCCTACGAGCAGTACTTC.

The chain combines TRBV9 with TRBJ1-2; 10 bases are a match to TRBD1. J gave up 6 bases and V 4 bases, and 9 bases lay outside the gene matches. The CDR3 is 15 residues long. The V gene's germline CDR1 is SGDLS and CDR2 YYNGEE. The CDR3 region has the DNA TGTGCCAGCAGCCAAGGGACAGGGGCCGCAGATGGCTACACCTTC. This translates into CASSQGTGAADGYTF. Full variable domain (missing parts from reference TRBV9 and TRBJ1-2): DSGVTQTPKHLITATGQRVTLRCSPRSGDLSVYWYQQSLDQGLQFLIQYYNGEERAKGNILERFSAQQFPDLHSELNLSSLELGDSALYFCASSQGTGAADGYTFGSGTRLTVV.

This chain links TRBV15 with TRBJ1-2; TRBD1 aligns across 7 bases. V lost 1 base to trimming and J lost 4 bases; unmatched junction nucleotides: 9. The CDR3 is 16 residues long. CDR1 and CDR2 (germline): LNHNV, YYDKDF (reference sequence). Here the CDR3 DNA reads TGTGCCACCAGCAGAGGCTCGGGACAGCCAATCTATGGCTACACCTTC. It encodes CATSRGSGQPIYGYTF.

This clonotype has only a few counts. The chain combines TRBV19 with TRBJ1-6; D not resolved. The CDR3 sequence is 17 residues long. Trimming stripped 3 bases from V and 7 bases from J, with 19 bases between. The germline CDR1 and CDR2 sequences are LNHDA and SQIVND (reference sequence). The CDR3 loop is CASSIWIQPGGNSPLHF. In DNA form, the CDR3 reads TGTGCCAGTAGTATTTGGATTCAACCCGGCGGCAATTCACCCCTCCACTTT.

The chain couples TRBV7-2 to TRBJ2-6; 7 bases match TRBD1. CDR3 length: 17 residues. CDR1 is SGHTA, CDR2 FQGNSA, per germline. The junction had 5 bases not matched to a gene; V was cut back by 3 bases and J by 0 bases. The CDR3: CASSLRGQLSGANVLTF. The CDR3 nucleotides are TGTGCCAGCAGCTTGAGGGGACAGCTCTCTGGGGCCAACGTCCTGACTTTC.

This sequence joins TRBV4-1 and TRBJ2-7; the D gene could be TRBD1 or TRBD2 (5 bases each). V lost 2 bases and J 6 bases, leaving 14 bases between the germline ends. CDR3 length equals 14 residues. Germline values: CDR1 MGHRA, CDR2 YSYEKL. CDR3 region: CASSQQERGGEQYF. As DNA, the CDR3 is TGCGCCAGCAGCCAACAGGAGAGGGGCGGCGAGCAGTACTTC.

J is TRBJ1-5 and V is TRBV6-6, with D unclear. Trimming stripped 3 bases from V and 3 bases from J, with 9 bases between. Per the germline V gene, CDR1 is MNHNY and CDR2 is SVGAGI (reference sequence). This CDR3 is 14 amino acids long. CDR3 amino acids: CASSYGQHNQPQHF. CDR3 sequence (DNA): TGTGCCAGCAGTTATGGGCAGCACAATCAGCCCCAGCATTTT.

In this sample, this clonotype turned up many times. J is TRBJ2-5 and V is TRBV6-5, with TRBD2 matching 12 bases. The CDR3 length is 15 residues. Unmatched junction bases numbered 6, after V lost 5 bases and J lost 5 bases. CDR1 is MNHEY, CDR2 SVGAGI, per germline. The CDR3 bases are TGTGCCAGCAGTCCGCTAGCGGGAGGGCCCGAGACCCAGTACTTC. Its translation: CASSPLAGGPETQYF.